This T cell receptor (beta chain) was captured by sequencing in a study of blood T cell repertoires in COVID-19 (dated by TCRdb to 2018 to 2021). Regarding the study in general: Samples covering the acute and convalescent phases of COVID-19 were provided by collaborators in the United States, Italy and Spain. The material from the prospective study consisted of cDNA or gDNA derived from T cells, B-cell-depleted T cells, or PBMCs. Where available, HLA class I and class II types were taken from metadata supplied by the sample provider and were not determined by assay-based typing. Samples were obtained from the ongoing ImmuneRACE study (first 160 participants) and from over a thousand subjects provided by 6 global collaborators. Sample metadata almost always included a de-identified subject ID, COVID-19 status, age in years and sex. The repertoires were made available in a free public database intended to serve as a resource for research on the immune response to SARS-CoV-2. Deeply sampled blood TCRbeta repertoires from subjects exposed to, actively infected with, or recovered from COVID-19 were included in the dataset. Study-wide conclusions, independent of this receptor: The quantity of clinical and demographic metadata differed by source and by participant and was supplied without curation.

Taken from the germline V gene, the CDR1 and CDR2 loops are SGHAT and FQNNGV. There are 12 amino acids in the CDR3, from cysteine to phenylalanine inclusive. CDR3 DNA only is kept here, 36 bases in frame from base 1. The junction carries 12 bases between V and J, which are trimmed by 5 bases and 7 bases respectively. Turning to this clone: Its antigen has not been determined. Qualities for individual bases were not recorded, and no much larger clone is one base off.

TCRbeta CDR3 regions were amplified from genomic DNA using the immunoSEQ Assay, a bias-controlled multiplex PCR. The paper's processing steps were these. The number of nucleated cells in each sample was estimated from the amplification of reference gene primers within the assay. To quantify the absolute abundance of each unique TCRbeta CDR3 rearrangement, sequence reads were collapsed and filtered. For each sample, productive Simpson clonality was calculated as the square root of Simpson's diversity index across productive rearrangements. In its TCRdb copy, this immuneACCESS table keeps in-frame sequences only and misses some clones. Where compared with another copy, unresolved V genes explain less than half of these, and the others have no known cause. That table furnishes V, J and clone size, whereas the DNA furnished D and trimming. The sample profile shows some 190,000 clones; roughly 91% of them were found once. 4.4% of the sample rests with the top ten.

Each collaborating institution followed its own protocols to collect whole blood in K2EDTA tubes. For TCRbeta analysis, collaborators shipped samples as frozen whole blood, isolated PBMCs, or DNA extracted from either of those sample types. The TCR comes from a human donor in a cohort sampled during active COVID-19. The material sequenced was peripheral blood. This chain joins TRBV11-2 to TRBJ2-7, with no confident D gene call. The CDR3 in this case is CASSPTAWEQYF. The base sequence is TGTGCCAGCAGCCCCACCGCGTGGGAGCAGTACTTC.